Sequencing of this TCR beta chain was carried out in a study of shared T cell receptors in the human thymus (dated by TCRdb to the early 2020s). At the level of the whole study: The study examined how self-reactive, shared T-cell receptor alpha chains are generated in the human thymus.

Library creation used the immunoSEQ multiplex PCR assay. TCRdb's version of the immuneACCESS table is confined to in-frame rearrangements and falls short of the full clone set. An unresolved V gene accounts for under half of the shortfall where checked; the remainder is of unknown origin. In all, the sample holds roughly 700,000 clones, and more than 75% of those were seen once. Together, the top ten hold approximately 0.011% of the sample. The CDR3 runs 13 residues from the cysteine to the phenylalanine. Only the CDR3 region is kept as DNA, spanning 39 bases read in frame from base 1. V and J are trimmed by 2 bases and 9 bases, and the gene matches miss 7 bases of the junction. CDR1 SEHNR and CDR2 FQNEAQ are derived from the germline V gene (reference sequence). Turning to this clone: No cognate antigen has been identified for it. No much larger clone is present one base from it, and per-base qualities are unavailable.

This sample was shared with a second study, whose subject was human thymus T cells. Per that second paper: Immunologically healthy infants undergoing open corrective cardiac surgery for congenital heart defects in Finland were used as donors. Thymus tissue was obtained as surgical resects removed during corrective cardiac surgery. Both the thymic and the peripheral blood repertoires appeared to show biased V and J gene segment usage. According to the related research, thymic TCR repertoires were highly overlapping among unrelated individuals. The study used 7 or 8 infant thymus samples plus four related peripheral blood samples to characterize TCR alpha and beta repertoires. The infant donors were roughly 7 to 244 days old, and the cohort included roughly six males and two females. After being mechanically released from the tissue, thymocytes were kept at -70 degrees C in pellets of about 8.5-30 million cells. Genomic DNA was extracted from frozen cell pellets with a QIAsymphony instrument. The immunoSEQ multiplex PCR assay was used to amplify the TCRB and TCRAD loci from a standardized amount of quality-controlled genomic DNA. The amplicons spanned the V(D)J region and were long enough to cover the CDR3 and allow V and J genes to be identified. The commercial immunoSEQ service was used to sequence amplicons on an Illumina platform. Primer bias and sequencing errors were corrected as previously described, and TCRAD and TCRB were defined on the basis of the IMGT database. Repertoires were analysed with immunoSEQ Analyzer 3.0 and VDJTools, covering basic statistics, V/J segment usage, diversity estimates, rarefaction and pairwise overlap. Chao1, ChaoE, Efron-Thisted, Shannon and inverse Simpson indices were used to estimate diversity, which was also estimated on datasets down-sampled to the smallest sample. Repertoire overlap was assessed by strict matching of CDR3 nucleotide sequence, V gene and J gene, and clustering was done by Jaccard-based multidimensional scaling. On average, thymus samples yielded 650,000 to 1,000,000 unique TCRB clonotypes, whereas blood samples yielded roughly 80,000.

Sequenced input: thymocytes. The chain joins TRBV7-9 to TRBJ2-7; 7 central bases correspond to TRBD1. This TCR was recovered from a boy in the first two years of life with a congenital heart defect. Donor details come from another sample of the same person, matched by shared clones. The CDR3 in this case is CASSLWGQTPQYF. DNA sequence: TGTGCCAGCAGCTTATGGGGACAGACCCCGCAGTACTTC.